The 3 T cell receptor beta chains below come from one sample, sequenced in a study of human T cells and chemical hapten exposure. Each CDR3 protein gets one entry after TCRdb re-called the RACE reads with MiXCR. Of about 71,000 distinct CDR3 sequences listed, over 8.5% are singletons. Time point meaning: patch test 3, about 24 weeks after DPC sensitization. The treatment denotes: therapeutic diphenylcyclopropenone sensitization with weekly scalp DPC. The input for sequencing was whole blood, taken in connection with sensitization to the hapten diphenylcyclopropenone (DPC). These receptors were taken from a woman aged 45-65 years with alopecia areata. Some clones in this sample may be carry-over from other donors' samples.

V and J are TRBV28 and TRBJ1-2; D remains ambiguous. Germline V gene lookup returns CDR1 MDHEN and CDR2 SYDVKM. V lost 4 bases and J 4 bases, leaving 13 bases between the germline ends. This CDR3 contains 14 residues. The CDR3 sequence is CASSSWAEPYGYTF. The CDR3 coding sequence is TGTGCCAGCAGTTCCTGGGCCGAGCCCTATGGCTACACCTTC.

This chain joins TRBV7-2 and TRBJ1-5, with D perhaps matching TRBD1 (6 bases). The length of the CDR3 is 13 residues. Trimming removed 5 bases from V and 7 bases from J, with 12 bases in between. Germline values: CDR1 SGHTA, CDR2 FQGNSA. The CDR3 region is CASSLHRAQPQHF. In nucleotides, the CDR3 is TGTGCCAGCAGCCTGCACAGGGCCCAGCCCCAGCATTTT.

This clonotype was observed many times. The rearrangement uses TRBV6-5 and TRBJ2-1; D not certain. The CDR3 runs 15 residues. In germline, CDR1 is MNHEY, CDR2 SVGAGI. V lost 7 bases and J lost 3, with 16 bases in between. This chain's CDR3 is CASTNLGLGYNEQFF. The CDR3 DNA reads as TGTGCCAGCACCAACCTAGGCCTGGGCTACAATGAGCAGTTCTTC.